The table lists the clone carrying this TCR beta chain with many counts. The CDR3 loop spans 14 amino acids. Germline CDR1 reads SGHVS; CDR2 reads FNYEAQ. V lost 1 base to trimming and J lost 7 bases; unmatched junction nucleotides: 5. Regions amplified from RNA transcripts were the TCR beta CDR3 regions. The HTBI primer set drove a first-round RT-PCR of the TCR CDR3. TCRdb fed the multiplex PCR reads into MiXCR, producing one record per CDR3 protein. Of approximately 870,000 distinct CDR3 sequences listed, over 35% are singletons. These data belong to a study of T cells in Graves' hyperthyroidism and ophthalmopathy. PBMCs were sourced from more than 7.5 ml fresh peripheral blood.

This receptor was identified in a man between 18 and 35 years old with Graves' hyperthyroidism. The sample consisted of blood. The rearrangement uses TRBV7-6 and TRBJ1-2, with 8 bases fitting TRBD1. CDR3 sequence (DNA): TGTGCCAGCAGCTTAGAACAGGGGGAAGTTGGCTACACCTTC. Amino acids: CASSLEQGEVGYTF.